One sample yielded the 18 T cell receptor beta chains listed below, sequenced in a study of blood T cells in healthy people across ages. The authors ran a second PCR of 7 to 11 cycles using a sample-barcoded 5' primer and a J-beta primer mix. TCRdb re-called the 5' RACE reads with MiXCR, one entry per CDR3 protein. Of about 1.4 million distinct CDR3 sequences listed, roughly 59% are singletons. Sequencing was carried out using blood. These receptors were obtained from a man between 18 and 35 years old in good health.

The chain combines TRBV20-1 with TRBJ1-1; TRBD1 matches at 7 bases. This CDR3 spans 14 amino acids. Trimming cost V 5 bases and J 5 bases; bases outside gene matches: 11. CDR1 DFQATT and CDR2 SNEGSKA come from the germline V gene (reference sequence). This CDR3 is CSAGPTGVGTEAFF. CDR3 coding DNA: TGCAGTGCTGGACCCACAGGGGTTGGTACTGAAGCTTTCTTT.

The CDR3 loop is CASSLEPSNSPLHF. The CDR3 DNA sequence: TGCGCCAGCAGCTTGGAACCGTCAAATTCACCCCTCCACTTT. The chain is built from TRBV5-1 and TRBJ1-6; D remains unclear. This CDR3 has 14 residues. The germline V gene has CDR1 SGHRS and CDR2 YFSETQ. Trimming left V 0 bases short and J 7 bases short, with 8 bases between. The full variable domain, with the rest looked up from reference TRBV5-1 and TRBJ1-6, is KAGVTQTPRYLIKTRGQQVTLSCSPISGHRSVSWYQQTPGQGLQFLFEYFSETQRNKGNFPGRFSGRQFSNSRSEMNVSTLELGDSALYLCASSLEPSNSPLHFGNGTRLTVT.

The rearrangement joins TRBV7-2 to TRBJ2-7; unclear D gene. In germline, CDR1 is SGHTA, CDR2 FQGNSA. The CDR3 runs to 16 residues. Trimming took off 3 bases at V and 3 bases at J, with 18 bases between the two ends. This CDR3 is CASSFYLGFPRYEQYF. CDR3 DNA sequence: TGTGCCAGCAGCTTTTATTTGGGATTCCCCCGCTACGAGCAGTACTTC.

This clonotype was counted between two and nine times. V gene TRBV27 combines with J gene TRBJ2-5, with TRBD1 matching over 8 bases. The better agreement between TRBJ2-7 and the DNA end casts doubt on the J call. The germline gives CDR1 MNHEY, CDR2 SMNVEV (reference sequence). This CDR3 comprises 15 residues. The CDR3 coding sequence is TGTGCCAGCAGCCCCGTCCGGACAGGGTTAAACGAGCAGTACTTC. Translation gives CASSPVRTGLNEQYF.

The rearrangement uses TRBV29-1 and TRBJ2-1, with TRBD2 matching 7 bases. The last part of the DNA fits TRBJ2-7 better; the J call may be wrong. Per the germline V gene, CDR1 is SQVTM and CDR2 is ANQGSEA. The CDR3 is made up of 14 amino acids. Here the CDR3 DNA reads TGCAGCGTTGTGGGGGGGAGCTCCTACAATGAGCAGTACTTC. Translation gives CSVVGGSSYNEQYF.

CDR3 in DNA: TGTGCCAGCAGTGAACTAGCGGCTAGCACAGATACGCAGTATTTT. This encodes CASSELAASTDTQYF. The rearrangement links TRBV25-1 to TRBJ2-3; 7 bases line up with TRBD2. CDR1 MGHDK and CDR2 SYGVNS come from the germline V gene. The length of the CDR3 is 15 residues. The trim removed 2 bases at V and 0 bases at J, leaving 2 bases unmatched.

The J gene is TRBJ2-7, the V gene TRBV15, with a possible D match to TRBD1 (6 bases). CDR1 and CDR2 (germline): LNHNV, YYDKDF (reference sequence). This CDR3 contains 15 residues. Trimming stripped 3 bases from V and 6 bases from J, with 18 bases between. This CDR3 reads CATSRQNRATVEQYF. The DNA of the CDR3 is TGTGCCACCAGCAGGCAGAACAGGGCCACGGTCGAGCAGTACTTC. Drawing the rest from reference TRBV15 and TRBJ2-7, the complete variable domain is DAMVIQNPRYQVTQFGKPVTLSCSQTLNHNVMYWYQQKSSQAPKLLFHYYDKDFNNEADTPDNFQSRRPNTSFCFLDIRSPGLGDTAMYLCATSRQNRATVEQYFGPGTRLTVT.

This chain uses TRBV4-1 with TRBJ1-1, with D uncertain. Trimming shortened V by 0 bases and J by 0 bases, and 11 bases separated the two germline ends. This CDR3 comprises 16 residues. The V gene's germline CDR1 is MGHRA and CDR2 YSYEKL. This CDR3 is CASSQDPSQMNTEAFF. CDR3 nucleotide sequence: TGCGCCAGCAGCCAAGACCCCAGTCAAATGAACACTGAAGCTTTCTTT.

The CDR3 reads CAISAMGDRSYNEQFF. As DNA, the CDR3 is TGTGCCATCAGTGCTATGGGGGATCGTTCCTACAATGAGCAGTTCTTC. The chain carries TRBV10-3 and TRBJ2-1; either TRBD1 or TRBD2 may fit D (5 bases each). This CDR3 comprises 16 residues. Germline values: CDR1 ENHRY, CDR2 SYGVKD. The V gene lost 4 bases and the J gene lost 1 base, with 14 bases spanning the gap.

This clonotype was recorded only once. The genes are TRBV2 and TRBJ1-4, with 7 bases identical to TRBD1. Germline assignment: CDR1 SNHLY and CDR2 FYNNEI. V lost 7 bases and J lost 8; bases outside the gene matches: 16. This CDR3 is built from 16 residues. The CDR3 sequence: CASTILPPQGGEKLFF. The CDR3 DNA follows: TGTGCCAGCACCATCCTGCCCCCGCAGGGGGGGGAAAAACTGTTTTTT.

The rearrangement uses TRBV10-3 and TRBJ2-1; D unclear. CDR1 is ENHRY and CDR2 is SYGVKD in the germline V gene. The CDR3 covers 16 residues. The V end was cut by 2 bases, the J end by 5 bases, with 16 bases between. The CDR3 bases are TGTGCCATCAGTGAGGGCCAGCTGACTCTTAACAATGAGCAGTTCTTC. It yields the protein CAISEGQLTLNNEQFF.

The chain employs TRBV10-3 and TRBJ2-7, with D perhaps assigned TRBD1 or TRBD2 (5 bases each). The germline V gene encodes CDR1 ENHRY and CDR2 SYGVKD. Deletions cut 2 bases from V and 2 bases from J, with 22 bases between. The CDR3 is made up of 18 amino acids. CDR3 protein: CAISEPPPRGRRTYEQYF. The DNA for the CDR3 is TGTGCCATCAGTGAGCCCCCGCCGAGGGGACGCAGGACCTACGAGCAGTACTTC.

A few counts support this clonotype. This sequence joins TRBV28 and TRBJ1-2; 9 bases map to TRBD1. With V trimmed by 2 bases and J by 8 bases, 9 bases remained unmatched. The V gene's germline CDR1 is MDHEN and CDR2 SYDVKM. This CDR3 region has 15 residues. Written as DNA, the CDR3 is TGTGCCAGCAGTTTACCGGGACAGGGACGCTTAGGCTACACCTTC. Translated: CASSLPGQGRLGYTF.

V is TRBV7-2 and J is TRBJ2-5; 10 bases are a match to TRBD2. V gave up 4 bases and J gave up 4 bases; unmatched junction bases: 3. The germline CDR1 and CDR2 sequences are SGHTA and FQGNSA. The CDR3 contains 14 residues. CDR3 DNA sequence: TGTGCCAGCAGCTCCCTAGCGGGAGCAGAGACCCAGTACTTC. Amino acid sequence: CASSSLAGAETQYF.

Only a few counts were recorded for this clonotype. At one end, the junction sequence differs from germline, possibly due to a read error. CDR3 DNA sequence: TGTGCCGGCAGGTCCGGATCCGGAAAACTGTTTTTT. Amino acids: CAGRSGSGKLFF. The rearrangement joins TRBV6-6 to TRBJ1-4; D is ambiguous. The length of the CDR3 is 12 residues. Germline assignment: CDR1 MNHNY and CDR2 SVGAGI (reference sequence).

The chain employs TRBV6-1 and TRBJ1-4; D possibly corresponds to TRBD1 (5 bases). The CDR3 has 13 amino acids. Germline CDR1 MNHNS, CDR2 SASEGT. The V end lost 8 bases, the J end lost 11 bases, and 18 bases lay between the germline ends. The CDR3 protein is CASSRDGVPKLFF. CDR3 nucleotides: TGTGCCAGCTCCCGGGACGGAGTGCCTAAACTGTTTTTT.

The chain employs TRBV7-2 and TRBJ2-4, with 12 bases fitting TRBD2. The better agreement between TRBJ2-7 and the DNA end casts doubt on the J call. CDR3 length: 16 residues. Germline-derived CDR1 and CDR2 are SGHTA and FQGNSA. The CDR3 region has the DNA TGTGCCAGCAGCCAGGAGCGGACTAGCGGGAAATACGAGCAGTACTTC. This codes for CASSQERTSGKYEQYF.

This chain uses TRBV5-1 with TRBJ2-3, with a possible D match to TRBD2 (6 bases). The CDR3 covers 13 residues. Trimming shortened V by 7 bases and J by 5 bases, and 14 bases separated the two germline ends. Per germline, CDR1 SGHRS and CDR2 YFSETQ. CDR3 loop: CASGGESRDTQYF. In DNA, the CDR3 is TGCGCCAGCGGAGGGGAGTCCAGAGATACGCAGTATTTT. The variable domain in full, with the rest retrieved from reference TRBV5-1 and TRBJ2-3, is KAGVTQTPRYLIKTRGQQVTLSCSPISGHRSVSWYQQTPGQGLQFLFEYFSETQRNKGNFPGRFSGRQFSNSRSEMNVSTLELGDSALYLCASGGESRDTQYFGPGTRLTVL.